This T cell receptor (beta chain) was captured by sequencing in a study of blood T cell repertoires in COVID-19. As for the study in general: Samples came from the United States, Italy and Spain, spanning acute and convalescent COVID-19. Sources were T cells, B-cell-depleted T cells, or PBMCs; the material itself was cDNA or gDNA.

Original processing methods: Amplification with reference gene primers provided the estimates of nucleated cell counts. Here immunoSEQ multiplex PCR was the method, and the copy in TCRdb shows in-frame clones only, minus some. V, J and clone size are those of that table, while D and trimming were read from the DNA. Here the sample spans some 150,000 clones, 80% being singletons. The CDR3 runs 16 residues. V lost 5 bases, J lost 7 bases, and 15 bases stayed unmatched. Looked up from germline, CDR1 is SGHTA and CDR2 is FQGNSA. The clonotype comes from a man aged 60-69 years with active or convalescent COVID-19. Sequenced: peripheral blood. The rearrangement joins TRBV7-2 to TRBJ2-3; 7 bases are shared with TRBD2. The CDR3 loop is CASSPTWREWDYTQYF. DNA for the CDR3: TGTGCCAGCAGCCCCACCTGGCGGGAGTGGGATTATACGCAGTATTTT.